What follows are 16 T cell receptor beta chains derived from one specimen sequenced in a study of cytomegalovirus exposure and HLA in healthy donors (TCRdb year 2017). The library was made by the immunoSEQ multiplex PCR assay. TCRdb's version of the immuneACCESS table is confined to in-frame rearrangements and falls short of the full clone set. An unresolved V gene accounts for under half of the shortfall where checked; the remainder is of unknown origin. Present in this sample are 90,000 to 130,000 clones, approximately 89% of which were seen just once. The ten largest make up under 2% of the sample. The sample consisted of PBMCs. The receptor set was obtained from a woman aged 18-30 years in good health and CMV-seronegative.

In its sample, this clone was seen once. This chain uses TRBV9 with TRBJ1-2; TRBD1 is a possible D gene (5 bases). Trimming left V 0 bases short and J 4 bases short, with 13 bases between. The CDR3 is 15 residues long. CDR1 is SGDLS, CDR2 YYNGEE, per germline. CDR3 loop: CASSVGGARSYGYTF. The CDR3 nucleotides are TGTGCCAGCAGCGTAGGCGGGGCGCGAAGCTATGGCTACACCTTC.

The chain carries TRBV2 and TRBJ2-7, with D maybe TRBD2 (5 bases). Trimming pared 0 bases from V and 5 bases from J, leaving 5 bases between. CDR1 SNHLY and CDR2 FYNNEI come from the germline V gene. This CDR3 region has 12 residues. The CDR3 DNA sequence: TGTGCCAGCAGTGAAGCCGGGAACGAGCAGTACTTC. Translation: CASSEAGNEQYF. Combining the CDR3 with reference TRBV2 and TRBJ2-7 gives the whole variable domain EPEVTQTPSHQVTQMGQEVILRCVPISNHLYFYWYRQILGQKVEFLVSFYNNEISEKSEIFDDQFSVERPDGSNFTLKIRSTKLEDSAMYFCASSEAGNEQYFGPGTRLTVT.

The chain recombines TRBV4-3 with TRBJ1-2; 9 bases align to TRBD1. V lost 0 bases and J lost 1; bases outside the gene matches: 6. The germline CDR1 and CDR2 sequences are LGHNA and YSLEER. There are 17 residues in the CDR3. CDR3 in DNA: TGCGCCAGCAGCCAAGAATATGGGACAGGGATTAACTATGGCTACACCTTC. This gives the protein CASSQEYGTGINYGYTF.

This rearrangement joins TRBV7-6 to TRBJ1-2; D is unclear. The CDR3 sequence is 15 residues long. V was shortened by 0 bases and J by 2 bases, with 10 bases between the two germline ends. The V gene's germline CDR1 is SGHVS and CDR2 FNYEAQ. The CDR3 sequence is CASSLAAETNYGYTF. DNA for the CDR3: TGTGCCAGCAGCTTAGCGGCAGAGACAAACTATGGCTACACCTTC.

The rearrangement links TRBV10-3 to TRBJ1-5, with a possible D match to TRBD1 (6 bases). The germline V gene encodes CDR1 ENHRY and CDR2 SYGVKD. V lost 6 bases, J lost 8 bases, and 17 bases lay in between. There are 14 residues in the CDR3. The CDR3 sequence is CAIRRTVGNEPQHF. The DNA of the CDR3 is TGTGCCATCAGGAGGACAGTAGGCAACGAGCCCCAGCATTTT.

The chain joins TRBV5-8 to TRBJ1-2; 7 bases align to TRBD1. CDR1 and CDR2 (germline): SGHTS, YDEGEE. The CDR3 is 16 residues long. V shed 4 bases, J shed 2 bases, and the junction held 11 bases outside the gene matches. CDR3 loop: CASSTVYRGANYGYTF. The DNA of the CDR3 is TGTGCCAGCAGCACCGTCTACAGGGGAGCGAACTATGGCTACACCTTC.

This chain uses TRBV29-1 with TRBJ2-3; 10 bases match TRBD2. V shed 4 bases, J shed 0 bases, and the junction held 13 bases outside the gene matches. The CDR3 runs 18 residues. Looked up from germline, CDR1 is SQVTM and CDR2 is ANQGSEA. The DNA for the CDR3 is TGCAGCGTTGTAGGGCTAGCGGGGGAACAGTTTAGCACAGATACGCAGTATTTT. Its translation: CSVVGLAGEQFSTDTQYF.

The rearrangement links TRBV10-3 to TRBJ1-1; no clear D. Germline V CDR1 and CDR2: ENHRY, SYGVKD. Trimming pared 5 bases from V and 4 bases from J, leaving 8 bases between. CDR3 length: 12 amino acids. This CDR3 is CAISLRGTEAFF. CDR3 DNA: TGTGCCATCAGTTTGCGAGGCACTGAAGCTTTCTTT.

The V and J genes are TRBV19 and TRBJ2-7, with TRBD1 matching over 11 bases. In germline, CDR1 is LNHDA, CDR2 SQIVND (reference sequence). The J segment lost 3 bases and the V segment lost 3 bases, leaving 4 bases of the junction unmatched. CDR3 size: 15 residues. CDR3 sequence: CASSMRTGGYYEQYF. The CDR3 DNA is TGTGCCAGTAGTATGAGGACAGGGGGCTACTACGAGCAGTACTTC.

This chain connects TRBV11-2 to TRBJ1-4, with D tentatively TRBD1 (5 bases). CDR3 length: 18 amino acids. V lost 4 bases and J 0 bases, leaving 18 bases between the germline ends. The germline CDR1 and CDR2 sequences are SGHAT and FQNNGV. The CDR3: CASSYNPTTDPTNEKLFF. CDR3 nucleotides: TGTGCCAGCAGCTATAACCCGACGACAGACCCAACTAATGAAAAACTGTTTTTT. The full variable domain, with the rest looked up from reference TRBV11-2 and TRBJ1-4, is EAGVAQSPRYKIIEKRQSVAFWCNPISGHATLYWYQQILGQGPKLLIQFQNNGVVDDSQLPKDRFSAERLKGVDSTLKIQPAKLEDSAVYLCASSYNPTTDPTNEKLFFGSGTQLSVL.

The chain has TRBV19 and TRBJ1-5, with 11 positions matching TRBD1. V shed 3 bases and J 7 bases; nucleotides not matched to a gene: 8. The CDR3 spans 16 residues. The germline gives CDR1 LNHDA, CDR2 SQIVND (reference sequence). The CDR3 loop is CASSIGQGAVEQPQHF. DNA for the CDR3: TGTGCCAGTAGTATTGGACAGGGGGCAGTAGAACAGCCCCAGCATTTT. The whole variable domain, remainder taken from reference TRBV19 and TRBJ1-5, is DGGITQSPKYLFRKEGQNVTLSCEQNLNHDAMYWYRQDPGQGLRLIYYSQIVNDFQKGDIAEGYSVSREKKESFPLTVTSAQKNPTAFYLCASSIGQGAVEQPQHFGDGTRLSIL.

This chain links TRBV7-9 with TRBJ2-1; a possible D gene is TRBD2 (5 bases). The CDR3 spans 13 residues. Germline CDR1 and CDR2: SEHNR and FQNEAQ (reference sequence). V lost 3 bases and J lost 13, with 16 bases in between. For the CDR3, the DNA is TGTGCCAGCAGCTTTTCCCCCTCCAGCGGACAGTTCTTC. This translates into CASSFSPSSGQFF. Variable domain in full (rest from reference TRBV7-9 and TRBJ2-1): DTGVSQNPRHKITKRGQNVTFRCDPISEHNRLYWYRQTLGQGPEFLTYFQNEAQLEKSRLLSDRFSAERPKGSFSTLEIQRTEQGDSAMYLCASSFSPSSGQFFGPGTRLTVL.

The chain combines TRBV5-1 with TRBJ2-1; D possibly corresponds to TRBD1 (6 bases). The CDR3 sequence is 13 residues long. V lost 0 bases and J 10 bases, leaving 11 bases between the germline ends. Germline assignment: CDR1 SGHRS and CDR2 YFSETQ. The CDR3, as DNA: TGCGCCAGCAGCTTGGCCGAGGACAGCGAGCAGTTCTTC. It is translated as CASSLAEDSEQFF.

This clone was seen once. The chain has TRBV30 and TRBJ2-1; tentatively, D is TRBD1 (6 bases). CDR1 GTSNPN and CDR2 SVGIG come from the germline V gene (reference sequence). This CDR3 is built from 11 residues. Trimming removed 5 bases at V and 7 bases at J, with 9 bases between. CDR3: CAWAQGNEQFF. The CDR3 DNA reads TGTGCCTGGGCCCAGGGGAATGAGCAGTTCTTC.

The CDR3 DNA reads TGTGCCTGGATACAGTCCACCGGGGAGCTGTTTTTT. Its translation is CAWIQSTGELFF. The chain uses TRBV30 and TRBJ2-2; the D is unclear. The germline V gene encodes CDR1 GTSNPN and CDR2 SVGIG (reference sequence). V was pared by 4 bases and J by 4 bases, with 7 bases between. There are 12 residues in the CDR3.

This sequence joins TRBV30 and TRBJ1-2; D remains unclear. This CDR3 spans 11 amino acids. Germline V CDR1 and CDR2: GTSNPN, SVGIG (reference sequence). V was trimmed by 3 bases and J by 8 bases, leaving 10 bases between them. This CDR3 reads CAWSTFSGYTF. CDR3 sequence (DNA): TGTGCCTGGAGCACTTTTTCAGGCTACACCTTC. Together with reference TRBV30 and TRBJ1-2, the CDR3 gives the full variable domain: SQTIHQWPATLVQPVGSPLSLECTVEGTSNPNLYWYRQAAGRGLQLLFYSVGIGQISSEVPQNLSASRPQDRQFILSSKKLLLSDSGFYLCAWSTFSGYTFGSGTRLTVV.